The clone carrying this TCR beta chain was seen at least ten times. Its target is unknown. The data derive from a study of Ad26.COV2.S vaccination and SARS-CoV-2 variants. In the study overall: Dosing was one shot or two shots 56 days apart.

Germline lookup yields CDR1 LNHDA and CDR2 SQIVND (reference sequence). CDR3 size: 12 residues. The V gene end was trimmed by 9 bases and the J gene end by 13 bases; junction bases not matched to a gene: 10. Treatment here: about 20 received Ad26.COV2.S at low or high dose, single or two shots; 5 received placebo; per-sample allocation not given. Following the first vaccine or placebo injection, samples were taken on day 63. Study results and limitations: Vaccine recipients surpassed placebo recipients in spike-specific TCR breadth. Vaccinees and placebo recipients showed similar non-spike TCR breadth.

Clones were read by immunoSEQ multiplex PCR, and TCRdb kept only the in-frame ones, dropping some. The sample records nearly 400,000 clones, 89% being singletons. The chain is built from TRBV19 and TRBJ2-1; 9 nucleotides match TRBD2. This TCR derives from a person between 18 and 59 years old who received the Ad26.COV2.S COVID-19 vaccine or a placebo. The input for sequencing was peripheral blood, taken in a trial of Ad26.COV2.S vaccine versus placebo. CDR3 amino acids: CASPAREGLQFF. The DNA of the CDR3 is TGTGCCAGCCCTGCGCGGGAGGGCCTCCAGTTCTTC. The full variable domain, rest sourced from reference TRBV19 and TRBJ2-1, is DGGITQSPKYLFRKEGQNVTLSCEQNLNHDAMYWYRQDPGQGLRLIYYSQIVNDFQKGDIAEGYSVSREKKESFPLTVTSAQKNPTAFYLCASPAREGLQFFGPGTRLTVL.